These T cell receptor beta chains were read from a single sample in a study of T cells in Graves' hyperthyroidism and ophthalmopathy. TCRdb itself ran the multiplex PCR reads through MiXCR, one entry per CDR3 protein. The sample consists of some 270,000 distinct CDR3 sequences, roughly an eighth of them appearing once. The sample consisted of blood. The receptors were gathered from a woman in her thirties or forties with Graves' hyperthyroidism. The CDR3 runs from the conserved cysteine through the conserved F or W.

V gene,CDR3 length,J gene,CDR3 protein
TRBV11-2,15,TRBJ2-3,CASSLSRVSTDTQYF
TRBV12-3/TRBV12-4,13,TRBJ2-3,CASSFFPTDTQYF
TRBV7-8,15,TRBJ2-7,CASSAGTGAHYEQYF
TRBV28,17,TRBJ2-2,CASSLLRQGAGTGELFF
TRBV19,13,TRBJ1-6,CASSFRDSSPLHF
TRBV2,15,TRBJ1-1,CASRADGTPNTEAFF
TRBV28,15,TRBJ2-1,CASSRTAGGGNEQFF
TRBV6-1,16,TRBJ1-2,CASSRTITGRLYGYTF
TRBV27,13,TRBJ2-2,CASRPQNTGELFF
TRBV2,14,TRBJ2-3,CASGGGAGLDTQYF
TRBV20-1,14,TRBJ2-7,CSARALQVWGVQYF
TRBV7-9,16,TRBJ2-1,CASSFQGISEYNEQLF
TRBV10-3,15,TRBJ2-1,CAISDGGSTYNEQFF
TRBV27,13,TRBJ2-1,CASSFLDSNEQFF
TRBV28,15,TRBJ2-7,CATRQGNRVYDEQYF
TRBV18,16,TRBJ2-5,CASSPSTTSGGETQYF
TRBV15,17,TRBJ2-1,CATSRDWSVRVGNEQFF
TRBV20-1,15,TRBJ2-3,CSARDFRDHTDTQYF
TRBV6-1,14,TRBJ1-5,CASARGSGNQPQHF
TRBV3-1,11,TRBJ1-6,CGSSQDWALHF
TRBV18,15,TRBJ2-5,CASSSTSGAQETQYF
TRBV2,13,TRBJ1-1,CASSEAAGTEAFF
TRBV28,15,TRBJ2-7,CASSLASVGSYEQYF
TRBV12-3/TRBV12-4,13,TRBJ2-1,CASSSRPVGEQFF
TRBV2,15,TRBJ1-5,CASRAGDTKNQPQHF
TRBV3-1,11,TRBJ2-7,CASSHNYEQYF
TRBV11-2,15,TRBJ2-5,CASSPGRWAEETQYF
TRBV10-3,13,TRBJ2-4,CAISGGERSIQYF
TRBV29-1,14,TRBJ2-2,CSGWDRGASGELFF
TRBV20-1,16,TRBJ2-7,CSARETSTSGRREQYF
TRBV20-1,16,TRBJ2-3,CSARDATSGSQDTQYF
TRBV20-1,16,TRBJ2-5,CSARVRWSSIQETQYF
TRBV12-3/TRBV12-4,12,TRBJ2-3,CASSETENTQYF
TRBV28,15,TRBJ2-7,CASSQVAGGTYEQYF
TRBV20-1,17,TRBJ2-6,CSASSPGDTSGANVLTF
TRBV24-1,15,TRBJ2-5,CATSDLRGYQETQYF
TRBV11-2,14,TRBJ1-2,CASSLAQGGYGYTF
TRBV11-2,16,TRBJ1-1,CASSVPLGGMNTEAFF
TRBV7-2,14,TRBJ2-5,CASSPRAGVETQYF
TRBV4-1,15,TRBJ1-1,CASSTLSRSNTEAFF
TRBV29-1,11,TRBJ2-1,CSASRYNEQFF
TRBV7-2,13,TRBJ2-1,CASSLGQGYEQFF
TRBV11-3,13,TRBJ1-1,CASSLFSIPEAFF
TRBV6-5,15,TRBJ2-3,CASSYSRGFTDTQYF
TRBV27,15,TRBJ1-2,CASRHPVGDNYGYTF
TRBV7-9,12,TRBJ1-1,CASSYDDTEAFF
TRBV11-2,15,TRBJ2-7,CASSFTSTDNYEQYF
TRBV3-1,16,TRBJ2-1,CASSPPWGSAYNEQFF
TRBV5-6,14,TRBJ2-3,CASGDRGGTDTQYF
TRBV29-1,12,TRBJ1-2,CSVDDRTGGYTF
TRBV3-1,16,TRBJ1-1,CASSQGTGQGLVAAFF
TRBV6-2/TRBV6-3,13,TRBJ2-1,CASSYIAYNEQFF